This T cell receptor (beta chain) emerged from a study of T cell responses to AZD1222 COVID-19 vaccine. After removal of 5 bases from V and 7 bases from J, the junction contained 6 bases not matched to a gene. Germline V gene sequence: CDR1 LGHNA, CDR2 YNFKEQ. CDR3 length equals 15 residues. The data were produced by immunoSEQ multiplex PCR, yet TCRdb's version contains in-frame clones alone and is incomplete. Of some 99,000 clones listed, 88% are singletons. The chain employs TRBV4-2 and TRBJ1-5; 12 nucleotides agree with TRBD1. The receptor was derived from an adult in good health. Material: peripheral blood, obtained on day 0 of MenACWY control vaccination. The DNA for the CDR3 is TGTGCCAGCAGCTCGGGACAGGGGGCAGGGCAGCCCCAGCATTTT. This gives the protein CASSSGQGAGQPQHF.